This T cell receptor (beta chain) was recorded in a study of beta chain features in type 1 diabetes. General observations from the study: An over-representation of cells with high TCR expression could result from cDNA sequencing. Naive, central memory and Treg TCRB repertoires appeared more alike in patients than in healthy donors. People with Type 1 diabetes carried modestly yet significantly shorter TCRB CDR3s in all four CD4+ subsets.

CDR1 and CDR2 from the germline V gene are SQVTM and ANQGSEA. V dropped 6 bases and J dropped 2 bases, with 16 bases sitting between them. The CDR3 contains 14 residues. The sequenced template was cDNA made from the entire isolated RNA. The repertoire was sequenced with immunoSEQ multiplex PCR; TCRdb's copy has only in-frame clones and lacks some. Of around 430,000 clones in the sample, roughly 31% were seen once. This clone was detected only a few times. Its antigen remains unknown. V gene TRBV29-1 combines with J gene TRBJ2-5; unclear D gene. The specimen was naive CD4+ T cells from blood. This receptor was identified in a man aged 18 to 29 in good health. The CDR3 sequence is CSVQKELGQETQYF. The CDR3, as DNA: TGCAGCGTCCAGAAGGAACTGGGGCAAGAGACCCAGTACTTC. Filled out from reference TRBV29-1 and TRBJ2-5, the complete variable domain reads SAVISQKPSRDICQRGTSLTIQCQVDSQVTMMFWYRQQPGQSLTLIATANQGSEATYESGFVIDKFPISRPNLTFSTLTVSNMSPEDSSIYLCSVQKELGQETQYFGPGTRLLVL.